Listed here are 2 T cell receptor beta chains from one sample, sequenced in a study of shared clonotypes between healthy human individuals. Some clones are missing from TCRdb's copy, which holds only in-frame ones; the method was immunoSEQ multiplex PCR. The sample lists 150,000 to 200,000 clones, 85% to 95% seen once, with about 0.067% in the top ten. Sequencing was carried out using naive CD4+ T cells sorted from blood. Subset denoted: CD45RA+ positively selected. Source of these receptors: a woman between 25 and 40 years old in good health.

This clone was found once. This chain uses TRBV5-1 with TRBJ2-5; TRBD2 matches at 7 bases. The J call may be incorrect, as the DNA end agrees better with TRBJ2-7. Germline CDR1 reads SGHRS; CDR2 reads YFSETQ. The CDR3 covers 14 residues. CDR3 bases: TGCGCCAGCAGCTTGGTGAGCGGGACTTACGAGCAGTACTTC. Encoded protein: CASSLVSGTYEQYF.

In its sample, this clone was seen a few times. V is TRBV7-9 and J is TRBJ1-4; the match to TRBD1 covers 7 bases. The germline gives CDR1 SEHNR, CDR2 FQNEAQ (reference sequence). V lost 1 base, J lost 4 bases, and 3 bases stayed unmatched. The CDR3 is 15 amino acids. The CDR3 spells CASSLGGTVNEKLFF. CDR3 coding DNA: TGTGCCAGCAGCTTAGGAGGGACAGTTAATGAAAAACTGTTTTTT.